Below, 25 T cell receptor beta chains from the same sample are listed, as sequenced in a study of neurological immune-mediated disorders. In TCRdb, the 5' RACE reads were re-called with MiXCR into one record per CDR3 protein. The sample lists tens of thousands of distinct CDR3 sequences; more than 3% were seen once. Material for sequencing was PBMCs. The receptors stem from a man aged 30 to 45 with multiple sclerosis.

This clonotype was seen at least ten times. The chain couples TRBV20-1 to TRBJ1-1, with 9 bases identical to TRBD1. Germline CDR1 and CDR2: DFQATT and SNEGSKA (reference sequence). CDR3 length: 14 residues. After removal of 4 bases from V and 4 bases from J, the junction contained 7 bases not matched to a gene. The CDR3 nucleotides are TGCAGTGCTAACCGGGACAGGGCTCGCACTGAAGCTTTCTTT. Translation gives CSANRDRARTEAFF.

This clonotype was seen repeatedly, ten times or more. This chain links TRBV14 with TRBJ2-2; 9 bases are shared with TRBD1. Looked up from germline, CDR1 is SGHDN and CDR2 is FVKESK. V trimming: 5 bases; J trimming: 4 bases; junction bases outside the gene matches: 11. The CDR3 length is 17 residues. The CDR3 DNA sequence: TGTGCCAGCAGCATTTGGGACGGGACAGGGTCCACCGGGGAGCTGTTTTTT. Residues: CASSIWDGTGSTGELFF.

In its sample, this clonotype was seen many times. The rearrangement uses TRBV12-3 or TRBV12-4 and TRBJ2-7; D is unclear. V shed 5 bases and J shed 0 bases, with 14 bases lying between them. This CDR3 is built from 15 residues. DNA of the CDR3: TGTGCCAGCAGTATACTGCCGTCCAGCTCCTACGAGCAGTACTTC. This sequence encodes CASSILPSSSYEQYF.

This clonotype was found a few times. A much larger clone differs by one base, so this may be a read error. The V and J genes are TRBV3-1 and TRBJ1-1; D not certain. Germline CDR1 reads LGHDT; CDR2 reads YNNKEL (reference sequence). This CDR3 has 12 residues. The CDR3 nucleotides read TGTGCCAGCAGCAAAGAGCAGAGGTCGGCTTTCTTT. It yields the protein CASSKEQRSAFF. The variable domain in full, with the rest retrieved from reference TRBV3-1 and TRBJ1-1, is DTAVSQTPKYLVTQMGNDKSIKCEQNLGHDTMYWYKQDSKKFLKIMFSYNNKELIINETVPNRFSPKSPDKAHLNLHINSLELGDSAVYFCASSKEQRSAFFGQGTRLTVV.

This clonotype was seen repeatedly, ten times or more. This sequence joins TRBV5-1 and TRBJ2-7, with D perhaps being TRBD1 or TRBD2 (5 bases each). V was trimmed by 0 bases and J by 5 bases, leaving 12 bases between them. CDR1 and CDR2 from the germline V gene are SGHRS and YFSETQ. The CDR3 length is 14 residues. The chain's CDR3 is CASSLAWVGDEQYF. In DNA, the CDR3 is TGCGCCAGCAGCTTGGCGTGGGTGGGGGACGAGCAGTACTTC.

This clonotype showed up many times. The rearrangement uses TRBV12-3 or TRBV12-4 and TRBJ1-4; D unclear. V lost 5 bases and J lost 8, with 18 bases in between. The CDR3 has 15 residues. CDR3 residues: CASSPELQPREKLFF. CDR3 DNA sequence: TGTGCCAGCAGTCCCGAGCTCCAACCGAGGGAAAAACTGTTTTTT.

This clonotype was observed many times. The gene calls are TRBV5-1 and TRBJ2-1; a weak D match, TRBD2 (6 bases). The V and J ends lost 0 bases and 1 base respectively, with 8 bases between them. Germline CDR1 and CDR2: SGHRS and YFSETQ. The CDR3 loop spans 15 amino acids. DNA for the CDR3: TGCGCCAGCAGCTTGGCGGGAGAGTCCTACAATGAGCAGTTCTTC. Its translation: CASSLAGESYNEQFF. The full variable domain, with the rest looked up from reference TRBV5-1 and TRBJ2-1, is KAGVTQTPRYLIKTRGQQVTLSCSPISGHRSVSWYQQTPGQGLQFLFEYFSETQRNKGNFPGRFSGRQFSNSRSEMNVSTLELGDSALYLCASSLAGESYNEQFFGPGTRLTVL.

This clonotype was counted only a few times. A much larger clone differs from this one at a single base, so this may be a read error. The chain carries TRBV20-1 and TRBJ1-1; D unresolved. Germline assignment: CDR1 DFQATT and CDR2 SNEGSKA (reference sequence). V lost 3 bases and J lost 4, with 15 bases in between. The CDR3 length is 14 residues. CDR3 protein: CSARAGEGPTEAFF. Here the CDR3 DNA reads TGCAGTGCTAGGGCTGGCGAAGGGCCCACTGAAGCTTTCTTT.

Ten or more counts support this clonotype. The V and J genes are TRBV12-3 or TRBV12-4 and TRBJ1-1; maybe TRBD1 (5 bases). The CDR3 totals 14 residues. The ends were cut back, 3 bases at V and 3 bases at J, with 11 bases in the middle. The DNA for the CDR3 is TGTGCCAGCAGTTTCAGGGCGGACGACACTGAAGCTTTCTTT. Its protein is CASSFRADDTEAFF.

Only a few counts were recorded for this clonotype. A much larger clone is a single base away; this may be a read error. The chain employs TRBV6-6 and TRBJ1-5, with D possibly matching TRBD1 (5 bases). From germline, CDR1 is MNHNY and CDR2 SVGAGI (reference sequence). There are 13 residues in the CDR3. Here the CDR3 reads CASSWGLRQPQNF. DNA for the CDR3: TGTGCCAGCAGTTGGGGACTTCGGCAGCCCCAGAATTTT.

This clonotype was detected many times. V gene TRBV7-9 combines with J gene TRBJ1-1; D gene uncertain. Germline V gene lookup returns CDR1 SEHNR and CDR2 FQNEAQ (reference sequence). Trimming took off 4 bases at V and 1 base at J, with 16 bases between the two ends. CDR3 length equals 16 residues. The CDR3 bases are TGTGCCAGCAGCTCCAGCGGCAGAGCCCCGAACACTGAAGCTTTCTTT. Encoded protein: CASSSSGRAPNTEAFF. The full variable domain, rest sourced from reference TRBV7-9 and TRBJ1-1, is DTGVSQNPRHKITKRGQNVTFRCDPISEHNRLYWYRQTLGQGPEFLTYFQNEAQLEKSRLLSDRFSAERPKGSFSTLEIQRTEQGDSAMYLCASSSSGRAPNTEAFFGQGTRLTVV.

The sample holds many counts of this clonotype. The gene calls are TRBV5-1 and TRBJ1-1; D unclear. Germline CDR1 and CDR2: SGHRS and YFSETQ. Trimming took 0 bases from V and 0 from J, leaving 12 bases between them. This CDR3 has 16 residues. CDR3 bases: TGCGCCAGCAGCTTGGAGGCGGATCCTATGAACACTGAAGCTTTCTTT. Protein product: CASSLEADPMNTEAFF.

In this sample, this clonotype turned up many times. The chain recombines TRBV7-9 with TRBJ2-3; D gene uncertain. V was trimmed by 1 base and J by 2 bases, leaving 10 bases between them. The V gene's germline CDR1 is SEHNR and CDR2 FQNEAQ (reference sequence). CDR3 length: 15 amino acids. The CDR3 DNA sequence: TGTGCCAGCAGCTTAGACAGTAGCCCCACAGATACGCAGTATTTT. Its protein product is CASSLDSSPTDTQYF. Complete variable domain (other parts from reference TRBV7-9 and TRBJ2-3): DTGVSQNPRHKITKRGQNVTFRCDPISEHNRLYWYRQTLGQGPEFLTYFQNEAQLEKSRLLSDRFSAERPKGSFSTLEIQRTEQGDSAMYLCASSLDSSPTDTQYFGPGTRLTVL.

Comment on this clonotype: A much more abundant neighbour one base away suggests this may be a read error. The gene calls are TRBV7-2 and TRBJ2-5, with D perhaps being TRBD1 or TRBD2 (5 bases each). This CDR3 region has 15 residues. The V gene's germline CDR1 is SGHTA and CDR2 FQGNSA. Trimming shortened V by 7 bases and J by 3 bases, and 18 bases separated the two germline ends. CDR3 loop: CASTLRARGEETQYF. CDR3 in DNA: TGTGCCAGCACCCTTAGGGCTAGAGGGGAAGAGACCCAGTACTTC.

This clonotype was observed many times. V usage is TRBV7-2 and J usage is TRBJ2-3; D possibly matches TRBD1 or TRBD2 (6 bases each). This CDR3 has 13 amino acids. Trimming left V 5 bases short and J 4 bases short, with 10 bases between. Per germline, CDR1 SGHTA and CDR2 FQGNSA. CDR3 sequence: CASSRGGPDTQYF. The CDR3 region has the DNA TGTGCCAGCAGCCGTGGGGGGCCAGATACGCAGTATTTT. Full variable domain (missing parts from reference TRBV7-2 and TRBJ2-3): GAGVSQSPSNKVTEKGKDVELRCDPISGHTALYWYRQSLGQGLEFLIYFQGNSAPDKSGLPSDRFSAERTGGSVSTLTIQRTQQEDSAVYLCASSRGGPDTQYFGPGTRLTVL.

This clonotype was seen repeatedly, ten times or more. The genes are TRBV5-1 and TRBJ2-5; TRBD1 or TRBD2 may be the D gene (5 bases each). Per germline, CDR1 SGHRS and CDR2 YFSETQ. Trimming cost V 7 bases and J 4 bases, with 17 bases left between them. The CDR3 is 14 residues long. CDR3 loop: CASRLHPGTETQYF. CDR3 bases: TGCGCCAGCCGGCTACATCCGGGGACAGAGACCCAGTACTTC.

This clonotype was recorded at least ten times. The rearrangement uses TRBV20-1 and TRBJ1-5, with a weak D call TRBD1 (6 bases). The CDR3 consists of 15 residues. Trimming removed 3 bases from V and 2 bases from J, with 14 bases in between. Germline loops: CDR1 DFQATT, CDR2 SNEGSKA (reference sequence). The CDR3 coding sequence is TGCAGTGCTAGGGAGGGGGGAGTTGGCAATCAGCCCCAGCATTTT. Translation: CSAREGGVGNQPQHF.

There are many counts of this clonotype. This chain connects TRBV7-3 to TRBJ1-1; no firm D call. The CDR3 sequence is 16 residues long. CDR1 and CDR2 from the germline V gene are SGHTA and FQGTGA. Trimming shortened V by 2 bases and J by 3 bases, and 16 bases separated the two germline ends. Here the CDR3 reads CASSLVPPFMDTEAFF. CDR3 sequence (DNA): TGTGCCAGCAGCTTAGTGCCCCCCTTCATGGACACTGAAGCTTTCTTT.

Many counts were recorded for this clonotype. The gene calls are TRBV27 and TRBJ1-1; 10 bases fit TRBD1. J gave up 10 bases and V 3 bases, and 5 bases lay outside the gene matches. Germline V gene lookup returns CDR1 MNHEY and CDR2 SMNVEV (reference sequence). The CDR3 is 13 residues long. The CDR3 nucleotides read TGTGCCAGCAGTTTGGGACAGGGGATGGCAGCTTTCTTT. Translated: CASSLGQGMAAFF.

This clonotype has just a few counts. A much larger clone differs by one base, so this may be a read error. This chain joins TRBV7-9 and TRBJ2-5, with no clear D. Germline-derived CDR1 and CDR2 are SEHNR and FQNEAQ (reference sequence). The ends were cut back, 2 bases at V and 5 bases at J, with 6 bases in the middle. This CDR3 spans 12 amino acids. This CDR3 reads CASSLITETQYF. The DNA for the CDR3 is TGTGCCAGCAGCTTAATTACGGAGACCCAGTACTTC.

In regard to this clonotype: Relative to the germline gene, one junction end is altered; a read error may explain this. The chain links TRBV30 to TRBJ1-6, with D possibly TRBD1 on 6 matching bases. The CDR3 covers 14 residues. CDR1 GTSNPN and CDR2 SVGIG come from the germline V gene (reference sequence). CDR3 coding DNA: TGTGCCTGGAGAGGGGGACACCTAAATTCACCCCTCAACTTT. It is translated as CAWRGGHLNSPLNF. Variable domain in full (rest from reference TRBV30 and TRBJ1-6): SQTIHQWPATLVQPVGSPLSLECTVEGTSNPNLYWYRQAAGRGLQLLFYSVGIGQISSEVPQNLSASRPQDRQFILSSKKLLLSDSGFYLCAWRGGHLNSPLNFGNGTRLTVT.

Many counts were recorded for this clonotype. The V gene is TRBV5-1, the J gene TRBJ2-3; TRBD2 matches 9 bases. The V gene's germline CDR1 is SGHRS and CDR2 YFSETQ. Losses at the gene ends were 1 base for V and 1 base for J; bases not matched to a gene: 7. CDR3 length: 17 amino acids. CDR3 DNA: TGCGCCAGCAGCTTGACTATAGTAGCGGGGGGCACAGATACGCAGTATTTT. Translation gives CASSLTIVAGGTDTQYF.

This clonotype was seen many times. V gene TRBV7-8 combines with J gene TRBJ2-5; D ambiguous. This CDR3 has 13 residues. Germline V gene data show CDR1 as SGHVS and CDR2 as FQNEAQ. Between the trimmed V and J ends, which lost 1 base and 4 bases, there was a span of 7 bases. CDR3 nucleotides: TGTGCCAGCAGCTTAGTGGGCTTAGAGACCCAGTACTTC. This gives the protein CASSLVGLETQYF.

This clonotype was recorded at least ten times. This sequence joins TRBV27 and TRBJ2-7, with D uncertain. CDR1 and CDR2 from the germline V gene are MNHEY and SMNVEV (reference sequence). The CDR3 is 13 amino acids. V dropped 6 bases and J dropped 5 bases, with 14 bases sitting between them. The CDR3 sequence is CASSPSGVHEQYF. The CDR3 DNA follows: TGTGCCAGCAGCCCAAGTGGGGTCCACGAGCAGTACTTC.

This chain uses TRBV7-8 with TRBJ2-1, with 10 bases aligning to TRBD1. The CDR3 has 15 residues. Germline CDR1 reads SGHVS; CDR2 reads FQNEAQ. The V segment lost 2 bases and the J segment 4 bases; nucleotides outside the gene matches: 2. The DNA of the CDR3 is TGTGCCAGCAGCTTACGGGACAGGGGTTACAATGAGCAGTTCTTC. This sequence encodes CASSLRDRGYNEQFF. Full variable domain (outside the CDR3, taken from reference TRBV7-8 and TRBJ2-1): GAGVSQSPRYKVAKRGQDVALRCDPISGHVSLFWYQQALGQGPEFLTYFQNEAQLDKSGLPSDRFFAERPEGSVSTLKIQRTQQEDSAVYLCASSLRDRGYNEQFFGPGTRLTVL.